The source of this T cell receptor beta chain is a study of shared clonotypes between healthy human individuals (TCRdb year 2020). With respect to the entire study: The cohort included a few men and a couple of women between 18 and 49 years of age. Per donor, three plates each were used for CD4 naive and CD4 memory, two for CD8 naive, and one for CD8 memory. Blood TCR repertoires of about five healthy adults were deeply sequenced to estimate repertoire size and the extent of clonotype sharing between individuals. Libraries were prepared and TCR repertoires were sequenced by different laboratories using diverse techniques, in order to increase sequencing depth and limit assay-specific biases. Leukapheresis yielded between about 0.94 and 8.9 billion PBMCs per donor.

Donors were healthy HIV-negative adults with no recently reported acute infections or vaccinations. All donors were Caucasian adults living in Nashville, Tennessee, USA. CD4+ T cells were enriched through magnetic negative selection, after which naive cells were positively selected on CD45RA and the remaining negative fraction served as the memory subset. Blood was obtained by leukapheresis, after which PBMCs were separated by Ficoll-Histopaque density gradient centrifugation and cryopreserved in liquid nitrogen vapor phase. Analytical flow cytometry was used to check the purity and quantity of every magnetically sorted T cell population. From each sorted fraction, genomic DNA was isolated and quantified by UV absorbance on a Nanodrop 2000c. Overall study results and their limits: Pairwise subsampling indicated that sequencing depth was expected to affect the degree of clonotype sharing among donors. Estimated clonotype richness was generally larger for naive than for memory subsets. Across a handful of donors, about 5.2% of naive CD4, approximately 3.5% of naive CD8, about 2.3% of memory CD4, and under 0.45% of memory CD8 clonotypes were shared. Compared with non-shared clonotypes, clonotypes shared by all four sorted-subset donors had higher generation probabilities. Sampling was restricted to blood, and TCR repertoires in tissues likely differ from the TCR repertoires found in blood. The small number of donors limited the genetic and exposure-history diversity represented. Incomplete sequencing was indicated by rarefaction of sorted-subset datasets, despite the large sequencing depth.

As for this clone: Which antigen it targets is not known. Base qualities are not provided; no much larger clone lies one nucleotide away. Other DNA sequences within the sample encode an identical CDR3.

Using the deep immunoSEQ assay, multiplex PCR amplified TCR CDR3 regions from genomic DNA. For each cell subset, the extracted genomic DNA was distributed evenly across all wells of several immunoSEQ 96-well plates, and each plate served as one replicate. For sorted subsets, each replicate PCR was loaded with approximately 200 ng genomic DNA, equivalent to 25,000 to 30,000 T cell genomes. Purified libraries were measured with a Qubit 3.0 fluorometer, size-checked on a Bioanalyzer 2100, and measured again with the KAPA Library Quantification kit. Each immunoSEQ 96-well plate was sequenced on its own single-read 150-cycle Illumina NextSeq 550 flow cell. The source study handled its data this way. The immunoSEQ output contained only junctional sequences without quality scores, so filtering could not match that applied to full-length reads. Sequences were annotated with PyIR, a Python wrapper for IgBLAST v1.9, and V/J genes and CDR3 were assigned using IMGT germline references. Reads were filtered out if the reads had weak V/J assignments (E-value above 1e-6), no CDR3, stop codons, out-of-frame junctions, or ambiguous translated residues. V3J clonotypes were defined by identical inferred V gene, J gene, and CDR3 amino acid sequence. To compute the percentage overlap between repertoires, the number of shared unique clonotypes was divided by the size of the smaller repertoire. RTK rarefaction, the Chao1 estimator, and Recon v2.1 estimates of unobserved clonotypes were used to assess repertoire richness. For all TCRbeta clonotypes obtained by the gDNA method from several donors, generation probabilities were computed with OLGA. Sourced from immuneACCESS, this table was stored by TCRdb with only in-frame sequences that have V and J called. A share of the clones is absent; for the studies checked, an unresolved V gene accounts for under half, and the remainder has no known explanation. The V and J calls and the clone size are those of that table, but D and trimming were determined from the DNA. The sample yields some 2,000,000 clones; 85% to 95% were counted once. 0.13% of the sample is taken by the ten largest.

Input material: naive CD4+ T cells sorted from blood. The sample's cell subset or site label, decoded: CD45RA+ positively selected. This receptor was identified in a man aged 18 to 29 in good health.

The nucleotide sequence reads as follows: TGTGCCAGCAGCAGGGACTCCAACTATGGCTACACCTTC. This encodes CASSRDSNYGYTF. Here the chain combines TRBV6-5 and TRBJ1-2; tentative D gene TRBD1, with 5 bases matching. The CDR3 runs 13 residues from the cysteine to the phenylalanine. The kept DNA is CDR3 alone, 39 bases in frame from the first base. V is clipped by 6 bases and J by 2 bases, and the sequence between their germline boundaries is 10 bases long. For CDR1 and CDR2, the germline V gene lists MNHEY and SVGAGI.